The 31 T cell receptor beta chains given below trace back to one sample, sequenced in a study of blood T cell repertoires in COVID-19. TCRdb's table, derived via immunoSEQ multiplex PCR, lists solely in-frame clones and lacks some. The sample shows about 140,000 clones, 70% to 85% of them seen only once. Sequences were obtained from peripheral blood. The receptor set was obtained from a man in his 60s with acute or convalescent COVID-19.

This clone was counted between two and nine times. This rearrangement joins TRBV2 to TRBJ1-5; weak D call: TRBD1 (6 bases). Germline CDR1 and CDR2: SNHLY and FYNNEI. This CDR3 comprises 15 residues. V was cut by 1 base and J by 4 bases, with 11 bases left in between. CDR3: CASSEGGQWNQPQHF. The CDR3 DNA is TGTGCCAGCAGTGAAGGTGGACAGTGGAATCAGCCCCAGCATTTT.

This clone was observed a few times. The rearrangement uses TRBV30 and TRBJ1-4; D is unresolved. Germline CDR1 reads GTSNPN; CDR2 reads SVGIG (reference sequence). This CDR3 region has 16 residues. V was trimmed by 0 bases and J by 0 bases, leaving 11 bases between them. CDR3 in DNA: TGTGCCTGGAGTGTATCGGGCGGGTCAACTAATGAAAAACTGTTTTTT. Translation: CAWSVSGGSTNEKLFF.

The chain recombines TRBV29-1 with TRBJ2-7, with D perhaps TRBD2 (5 bases). This CDR3 comprises 12 residues. Trimming took 7 bases from V and 6 from J, leaving 16 bases between them. CDR1 is SQVTM, CDR2 ANQGSEA, per germline. CDR3 loop: CSARGLSGEQYF. CDR3 in DNA: TGCAGCGCCCGTGGACTCTCTGGCGAGCAGTACTTC.

The V call is TRBV15, the J call TRBJ1-1, with D possibly being TRBD1 (5 bases). Germline loops: CDR1 LNHNV, CDR2 YYDKDF (reference sequence). Deletions cut 4 bases from V and 8 bases from J, with 14 bases between. The CDR3 covers 13 residues. CDR3 amino acids: CATSMSVGAEAFF. DNA for the CDR3: TGTGCCACCAGCATGTCAGTAGGGGCCGAAGCTTTCTTT. The whole variable domain, remainder taken from reference TRBV15 and TRBJ1-1, is DAMVIQNPRYQVTQFGKPVTLSCSQTLNHNVMYWYQQKSSQAPKLLFHYYDKDFNNEADTPDNFQSRRPNTSFCFLDIRSPGLGDTAMYLCATSMSVGAEAFFGQGTRLTVV.

The chain uses TRBV5-1 and TRBJ1-5, with D possibly TRBD1 on 6 matching bases. The CDR3 extends over 14 amino acids. Trimming shortened V by 0 bases and J by 5 bases, and 9 bases separated the two germline ends. Per the germline V gene, CDR1 is SGHRS and CDR2 is YFSETQ. The CDR3, as DNA: TGCGCCAGCAGCTTGGATTCAGGGGATCAGCCCCAGCATTTT. Its protein product is CASSLDSGDQPQHF.

The chain is built from TRBV3-1 (or the pseudogene TRBV3-2) and TRBJ1-1; D may be TRBD1 (5 bases). Per germline, CDR1 LGHDT and CDR2 YNNKEL (reference sequence). This CDR3 has 12 amino acids. V dropped 1 base and J dropped 7 bases, with 7 bases sitting between them. This CDR3 reads CASSQGQSEAFF. The CDR3 region has the DNA TGTGCCAGCAGCCAAGGACAGAGTGAAGCTTTCTTT.

The CDR3 DNA reads as TGTGCCAGCAGTTTATGGGGGGGAAGCGGTTCGAACACCGGGGAGCTGTTTTTT. It specifies CASSLWGGSGSNTGELFF. V is TRBV27 and J is TRBJ2-2; 7 bases line up with TRBD2. J was trimmed by 0 bases and V by 1 base; bases with no gene match: 8. The germline V gene encodes CDR1 MNHEY and CDR2 SMNVEV (reference sequence). CDR3 size: 18 residues.

The rearrangement uses TRBV19 and TRBJ2-7; 11 bases are shared with TRBD1. J was trimmed by 3 bases and V by 4 bases; bases with no gene match: 5. The CDR3 contains 15 residues. Germline assignment: CDR1 LNHDA and CDR2 SQIVND (reference sequence). The CDR3 spells CASSSGQGAYYEQYF. For the CDR3, the DNA is TGTGCCAGTAGTAGCGGACAGGGGGCTTACTACGAGCAGTACTTC.

The V call is TRBV18, the J call TRBJ1-2; TRBD1 might be the D (5 bases). Germline CDR1 and CDR2: KGHSH and LQKENI. V shed 6 bases and J shed 6 bases, with 14 bases lying between them. The length of the CDR3 is 13 residues. This chain's CDR3 is CASSPGTRDGYTF. In DNA form, the CDR3 reads TGTGCCAGCTCCCCCGGGACTCGGGATGGCTACACCTTC. The complete variable domain, with remaining parts taken from reference TRBV18 and TRBJ1-2, reads NAGVMQNPRHLVRRRGQEARLRCSPMKGHSHVYWYRQLPEEGLKFMVYLQKENIIDESGMPKERFSAEFPKEGPSILRIQQVVRGDSAAYFCASSPGTRDGYTFGSGTRLTVV.

The CDR3 loop is CASTWGAGAGAHEQYF. CDR3 DNA sequence: TGTGCCAGCACCTGGGGGGCGGGGGCCGGGGCCCACGAGCAGTACTTC. J is TRBJ2-7 and V is TRBV7-3; tentative D call: TRBD2 (7 bases). In germline, CDR1 is SGHTA, CDR2 FQGTGA. V was cut by 7 bases and J by 5 bases, with 24 bases left in between. The CDR3 spans 16 residues.

The rearrangement links TRBV10-2 to TRBJ2-1; weak D call: TRBD2 (5 bases). Trimming removed 2 bases at V and 9 bases at J, with 11 bases between. Germline lookup yields CDR1 WSHSY and CDR2 SAAADI. The CDR3 contains 13 residues. Written as DNA, the CDR3 is TGCGCCAGCAGTGAGACTAGTCCCTTTGAGCAGTTCTTC. Protein: CASSETSPFEQFF.

V is TRBV18 and J is TRBJ2-3, with TRBD2 matching over 8 bases. V gave up 6 bases and J gave up 2 bases; unmatched junction bases: 13. From germline, CDR1 is KGHSH and CDR2 LQKENI. This CDR3 is built from 17 residues. Here the CDR3 reads CASSQSLSGRDTDTQYF. The CDR3, as DNA: TGTGCCAGCTCCCAGTCTTTAAGCGGGAGAGACACAGATACGCAGTATTTT.

J is TRBJ2-5 and V is TRBV19, with 7 bases lining up with TRBD2. The V segment lost 3 bases and the J segment 1 base; nucleotides outside the gene matches: 11. Germline V gene data show CDR1 as LNHDA and CDR2 as SQIVND (reference sequence). This CDR3 is built from 17 residues. The DNA for the CDR3 is TGTGCCAGTAGTATCTCTAGCGGAAGCCTTATCCAAGAGACCCAGTACTTC. The encoded protein is CASSISSGSLIQETQYF. The entire variable domain, with the rest obtained from reference TRBV19 and TRBJ2-5, is as follows: DGGITQSPKYLFRKEGQNVTLSCEQNLNHDAMYWYRQDPGQGLRLIYYSQIVNDFQKGDIAEGYSVSREKKESFPLTVTSAQKNPTAFYLCASSISSGSLIQETQYFGPGTRLLVL.

This clone appeared a single time. The J gene is TRBJ1-5, the V gene TRBV18, with 7 bases aligning to TRBD1. CDR1 KGHSH and CDR2 LQKENI come from the germline V gene. The length of the CDR3 is 14 residues. With V trimmed by 6 bases and J by 6 bases, 8 bases remained unmatched. This chain's CDR3 is CASSPGTALQPQHF. The CDR3 bases are TGTGCCAGCTCTCCAGGGACAGCCCTTCAGCCCCAGCATTTT.

This clone occurred a few times. V usage is TRBV4-1 and J usage is TRBJ1-4, with D possibly being TRBD1 (5 bases). CDR3 size: 16 residues. V gave up 4 bases and J gave up 2 bases, with 14 bases separating them. Germline-derived CDR1 and CDR2 are MGHRA and YSYEKL. In DNA form, the CDR3 reads TGCGCCAGCAGCCGCGAAAAGGACATCACTAATGAAAAACTGTTTTTT. This encodes CASSREKDITNEKLFF.

This chain links TRBV5-1 with TRBJ1-6; D is possibly TRBD1 (6 bases). Germline V gene sequence: CDR1 SGHRS, CDR2 YFSETQ. Trimming cost V 0 bases and J 7 bases, with 11 bases left between them. The CDR3 loop spans 15 amino acids. CDR3 sequence: CASSLEGGKNSPLHF. CDR3 coding DNA: TGCGCCAGCAGCTTGGAGGGGGGGAAGAATTCACCCCTCCACTTT.

This chain links TRBV7-2 with TRBJ2-7; perhaps TRBD1 as D (6 bases). Per the germline V gene, CDR1 is SGHTA and CDR2 is FQGNSA. The CDR3 consists of 16 residues. The V and J ends lost 0 bases and 2 bases respectively, with 14 bases between them. The CDR3 DNA reads as TGTGCCAGCAGCTTAGCAGCCAGGGGCTTCACCTACGAGCAGTACTTC. Translating gives CASSLAARGFTYEQYF.

The chain employs TRBV11-2 and TRBJ1-2, with 8 nucleotides matching TRBD1. The CDR3 is made up of 16 amino acids. J lost 3 bases, V lost 4 bases, and 10 bases had no gene match. CDR1 and CDR2 from the germline V gene are SGHAT and FQNNGV. CDR3 nucleotides: TGTGCCAGCAGCTGGACGACAGGGGTGGAGTACTATGGCTACACCTTC. It translates to CASSWTTGVEYYGYTF. Combining the CDR3 with reference TRBV11-2 and TRBJ1-2 gives the whole variable domain EAGVAQSPRYKIIEKRQSVAFWCNPISGHATLYWYQQILGQGPKLLIQFQNNGVVDDSQLPKDRFSAERLKGVDSTLKIQPAKLEDSAVYLCASSWTTGVEYYGYTFGSGTRLTVV.

The CDR3 DNA sequence: TGCGCCAGCAGCCAAGATATTGTGCAGGGGTGGAACACCGGGGAGCTGTTTTTT. The encoded protein is CASSQDIVQGWNTGELFF. This chain connects TRBV4-3 to TRBJ2-2; D perhaps matches TRBD1 (6 bases). Germline CDR1 LGHNA, CDR2 YSLEER. The ends were cut back, 0 bases at V and 1 base at J, with 15 bases in the middle. This CDR3 contains 18 residues.

This clone was seen a few times. The CDR3 is CASSLGGTGGANVLTF. The CDR3 DNA reads as TGTGCCAGCAGCTTAGGGGGTACAGGTGGGGCCAACGTCCTGACTTTC. The chain is built from TRBV7-9 and TRBJ2-6; tentatively, D is TRBD1 (5 bases). Deletions cut 1 base from V and 3 bases from J, with 10 bases between. In germline, CDR1 is SEHNR, CDR2 FQNEAQ (reference sequence). The CDR3 has 16 residues. Based on the CDR3 plus reference TRBV7-9 and TRBJ2-6, the full variable domain is DTGVSQNPRHKITKRGQNVTFRCDPISEHNRLYWYRQTLGQGPEFLTYFQNEAQLEKSRLLSDRFSAERPKGSFSTLEIQRTEQGDSAMYLCASSLGGTGGANVLTFGAGSRLTVL.

V usage is TRBV11-2 and J usage is TRBJ2-5, with 7 bases identical to TRBD1. CDR1 and CDR2 (germline): SGHAT, FQNNGV. Trimming removed 1 base from V and 5 bases from J; junction bases left unmatched: 7. The CDR3 covers 15 residues. The CDR3 DNA reads as TGTGCCAGCAGCTTAGTCAGAACAGGGGCCGAGACCCAGTACTTC. As protein: CASSLVRTGAETQYF.

The chain joins TRBV28 to TRBJ1-1; no clear D. The CDR3 is made up of 14 amino acids. The V end lost 6 bases, the J end lost 1 base, and 12 bases lay between the germline ends. Germline V lookup: CDR1 MDHEN, CDR2 SYDVKM. CDR3 amino acids: CASSPPGRNTEAFF. The CDR3 DNA reads as TGTGCCAGCAGCCCTCCAGGCAGGAACACTGAAGCTTTCTTT.

CDR3 sequence (DNA): TGTGCCTCATTGCGGAGAACATTTAACTATGGCTACACCTTC. Amino acids: CASLRRTFNYGYTF. The chain joins TRBV30 to TRBJ1-2; D ambiguous. Germline V CDR1 and CDR2: GTSNPN, SVGIG (reference sequence). This CDR3 is built from 14 residues. The V and J ends lost 7 bases and 1 base respectively, with 16 bases between them.

The gene calls are TRBV19 and TRBJ1-4, with 8 bases identical to TRBD1. Germline CDR1 is LNHDA and CDR2 is SQIVND (reference sequence). Trimming cost V 4 bases and J 4 bases; bases outside gene matches: 8. This CDR3 region has 16 residues. CDR3 region: CASSTSQQGGNEKLFF. The CDR3 nucleotides read TGTGCCAGTAGTACCTCCCAACAGGGGGGTAATGAAAAACTGTTTTTT.

The V gene is TRBV7-8, the J gene TRBJ2-7; a weak D match, TRBD2 (6 bases). The CDR3 covers 15 residues. Germline CDR1 is SGHVS and CDR2 is FQNEAQ. V was cut by 5 bases and J by 2 bases, with 16 bases left in between. The CDR3 coding sequence is TGTGCCAGCAGCCTTACCGGGACTGGGGCCTACGAGCAGTACTTC. Encoded protein: CASSLTGTGAYEQYF.

The rearrangement uses TRBV28 and TRBJ1-6, with D tentatively TRBD1 (5 bases). The CDR3 covers 18 residues. Per the germline V gene, CDR1 is MDHEN and CDR2 is SYDVKM. Trimming pared 7 bases from V and 0 bases from J, leaving 19 bases between. CDR3 protein: CASNSGGEGLSYNSPLHF. Here the CDR3 DNA reads TGTGCCAGCAACTCTGGGGGGGAGGGGCTCTCCTATAATTCACCCCTCCACTTT.

To note about this clone: Its ends do not fully match the called genes, so a read error is possible. The chain is built from TRBV7-7 and TRBJ2-1; 9 bases agree with TRBD2. Per the germline V gene, CDR1 is SSHAT and CDR2 is FNYEAQ (reference sequence). The CDR3 extends over 17 amino acids. The CDR3 coding sequence is TGTGCTAGCAGTCCTGCCCACGGACTAGCGACCTACAATGAGCAGTTCTTC. Protein: CASSPAHGLATYNEQFF.

The V gene is TRBV19, the J gene TRBJ2-5; 7 nucleotides agree with TRBD2. The germline V gene encodes CDR1 LNHDA and CDR2 SQIVND (reference sequence). V lost 3 bases and J lost 3; bases outside the gene matches: 7. The length of the CDR3 is 15 residues. The CDR3 sequence is CASSMSPGREETQYF. The CDR3 nucleotides read TGTGCCAGTAGTATGAGCCCAGGGAGGGAAGAGACCCAGTACTTC.

This rearrangement joins TRBV5-1 to TRBJ2-2, with 12 bases aligning to TRBD2. The CDR3 is 15 residues long. With 5 bases clipped from V and 6 bases from J, the junction kept 5 bases outside the gene matches. CDR1 SGHRS and CDR2 YFSETQ come from the germline V gene. The CDR3 region has the DNA TGCGCCAGCAGTCCCCTAGCGGGAGGGGCCGGGGAGCTGTTTTTT. Amino acids: CASSPLAGGAGELFF. The full variable domain, rest sourced from reference TRBV5-1 and TRBJ2-2, is KAGVTQTPRYLIKTRGQQVTLSCSPISGHRSVSWYQQTPGQGLQFLFEYFSETQRNKGNFPGRFSGRQFSNSRSEMNVSTLELGDSALYLCASSPLAGGAGELFFGEGSRLTVL.

This clone was recorded once. The chain carries TRBV11-2 and TRBJ2-7, with 12 bases aligning to TRBD1. V gave up 2 bases and J gave up 3 bases; unmatched junction bases: 5. Germline CDR1 reads SGHAT; CDR2 reads FQNNGV. The CDR3 has 16 residues. The CDR3 sequence: CASSLSGTGGFYEQYF. Written as DNA, the CDR3 is TGTGCCAGCAGCTTAAGTGGGACAGGGGGCTTCTACGAGCAGTACTTC.

The rearrangement joins TRBV30 to TRBJ1-2; D gene uncertain. This CDR3 is built from 17 residues. The V end lost 0 bases, the J end lost 3 bases, and 20 bases lay between the germline ends. CDR1 and CDR2 from the germline V gene are GTSNPN and SVGIG (reference sequence). The CDR3 sequence: CAWSVGPRQPQDYGYTF. The CDR3 DNA follows: TGTGCCTGGAGTGTAGGCCCCAGGCAGCCCCAGGACTATGGCTACACCTTC.